What follows is one T cell receptor beta chain and its context. Its specificity is unknown. The data were taken from a study of cytomegalovirus exposure and HLA in healthy donors. The PCR was carried out with 60 Vbeta primers and 13 Jbeta primers. Clones were read by immunoSEQ multiplex PCR, and TCRdb kept only the in-frame ones, dropping some. The repertoire holds roughly 160,000 clones, with more than 60% as singletons. With V trimmed by 6 bases and J by 4 bases, 8 bases remained unmatched. The germline CDR1 and CDR2 sequences are SQVTM and ANQGSEA. The CDR3 is 13 residues long. Notes on the study in general: It was taken for granted in presence/absence analyses that sequencing depth across donors was roughly uniform. Among the sequence variants, a highly shared cluster was likely an artifact of sequencing.

The sequenced sample was PBMCs. The TCR was taken from a middle-aged man in good health and CMV-seronegative. The chain joins TRBV29-1 to TRBJ2-5, with 7 bases fitting TRBD1. The CDR3 here is CSVAPWDRETQYF. For the CDR3, the DNA is TGCAGCGTGGCCCCTTGGGACAGAGAGACCCAGTACTTC.